This TCR beta chain came from a study of blood T cell repertoires in COVID-19. This CDR3 is built from 16 residues. The V gene lost 1 base and the J gene lost 5 bases, with 17 bases spanning the gap. Germline lookup yields CDR1 MGHRA and CDR2 YSYEKL. Assay used: immunoSEQ multiplex PCR; TCRdb lists only in-frame clones, some missing. The sample records around 240,000 clones, about 91% being singletons. The V and J genes are TRBV4-1 and TRBJ1-1, with D maybe TRBD1 (5 bases). Specimen: PBMCs or T cells enriched from blood (not recorded which). The clonotype comes from a human donor in a cohort exposed to, infected with or recovered from COVID-19 (not recorded which). The donor label of this sample is uncertain. CDR3 sequence (DNA): TGCGCCAGCAGCCAAGGTTTAAGGGGCTCGGTAACTGAAGCTTTCTTT. Residues: CASSQGLRGSVTEAFF.